The rows below give T cell receptor beta chains drawn from one sample of a study of T cell repertoires in cytomegalovirus infection. No antigen has been identified for these receptors. TCRdb redid the calling of the reads with MiXCR, one entry per CDR3 protein. The repertoire holds 750,000 to 950,000 distinct CDR3 sequences, with almost 30% as singletons. The starting material was cultured CD8+ T cells from PBMCs, obtained from culture after CMV antigen stimulation. Receptors originate from a human donor in good health (CMV status not recorded). Some clones in this sample may be carry-over from other donors' samples. Each CDR3 is given with its conserved first and last residue. The D gene is left open where the match is weak. Expanded clones get a size class; other rows say once, few or many, or leave the size out.

d_call,v_call,clone_size,j_call,cdr3_nt,cdr3_aa
.,TRBV7-9,.,TRBJ2-5,TGTGCCAGCACCCATCCGGAAGGCCCCCAAGAGACCCAGTACTTC,CASTHPEGPQETQYF
.,TRBV10-3,.,TRBJ2-7,TGTGCCATCAGTGAGGGGAGACAGGCTATCTCCTACGAGCAGTACTTC,CAISEGRQAISYEQYF
.,TRBV7-6,.,TRBJ1-3,TGTGCCAGCACCCCAGAGGGCAGATACTCTGGAAACACCATATATTTT,CASTPEGRYSGNTIYF
.,TRBV7-6,.,TRBJ2-5,TGTGCTAGCAGCTTAGCAGCGGAGAGTGGGTATGAGACCCAGTACTTC,CASSLAAESGYETQYF
.,TRBV11-2,.,TRBJ1-1,TGTGCCAGCACCTTGGACATTTCAGGGCGTGTTGAAGCTTTCTTT,CASTLDISGRVEAFF
.,TRBV7-8,.,TRBJ1-2,TGTGCCAGCAGCTTAGACCTATTGGGCTACACCTTC,CASSLDLLGYTF
.,TRBV6-8,.,TRBJ1-1,TGTGCCAGCAGTTACGGAACAGGGAAGCTGAACACTGAAGCTTTCTTT,CASSYGTGKLNTEAFF
TRBD1,TRBV5-6,few,TRBJ2-1,TGTGCCAGCAGCCTGGACAGGGAACGTTGGTACAATGAGCAGTTCTTC,CASSLDRERWYNEQFF
.,TRBV7-8,.,TRBJ2-1,TGTGCCAGCGGCAGGTCGAATGAGCAGTTCTTC,CASGRSNEQFF
TRBD1,TRBV6-5,.,TRBJ1-2,TGTGCCAGCAGTTCCCTTTACGTGTCGACAGGGGATGGCTATGGCTACACCTTC,CASSSLYVSTGDGYGYTF
.,TRBV6-5,.,TRBJ2-1,TGTGCCAGCAGACACCAGGGGATCAATGAGCAGTTCTTC,CASRHQGINEQFF
.,TRBV7-2,many,TRBJ1-4,TGTGCCAGCAGCTTAGGAAGGTGGGAGTCCGAAAAACTGTTTTTT,CASSLGRWESEKLFF
.,TRBV4-3,.,TRBJ2-3,TGCGCCAGCAGCCAAGATAATGGGGGGCCCACAGATACGCAGTATTTT,CASSQDNGGPTDTQYF
.,TRBV7-9,few,TRBJ1-4,TGTGCCAGCACCCAAGATACAGGGCTTAATGAAAAACTGTTTTTT,CASTQDTGLNEKLFF
.,TRBV7-2,many,TRBJ2-1,TGTGCCAGCAGCCCGAGAGGCAAAGAGCAGTTCTTC,CASSPRGKEQFF
TRBD2,TRBV11-2,many,TRBJ2-1,TGTGCCAGCAGCTGGCTAGCGGGTCCCCCGGACAATGAGCAGTTCTTC,CASSWLAGPPDNEQFF
TRBD1,TRBV7-8,few,TRBJ1-5,TGTGCCAGCAGCCTCGACAGGGGACTTGATAGCAATCAGCCCCAGCATTTT,CASSLDRGLDSNQPQHF
.,TRBV20-1,few,TRBJ1-2,TGCAGTGCTCTACTCAGGGCCATTGATGGCTACACCTTC,CSALLRAIDGYTF
.,TRBV20-1,.,TRBJ1-2,TGCAGTGCTAGTACCCCCCAAACTACTGATTGGGGCTACACCTTC,CSASTPQTTDWGYTF
TRBD2,TRBV20-1,.,TRBJ2-2,TGCAGTGCTTCCCAACTAGCGGGGGTGAACACCGGGGAGCTGTTTTTT,CSASQLAGVNTGELFF
TRBD1,TRBV20-1,few,TRBJ2-1,TGCAGTGCCGCAACCCCCGGGACAGGGACCTACAATGAGCAGTTCTTC,CSAATPGTGTYNEQFF
.,TRBV12-3/TRBV12-4,many,TRBJ2-2,TGTGCCAGCAGTTTATCACCCAGGGGAAGCGGGGAGCTGTTTTTT,CASSLSPRGSGELFF
TRBD1,TRBV4-1,.,TRBJ2-1,TGCGCCAGCAGCCATAACCGGGACAGGGTGCATGAGCAGTTCTTC,CASSHNRDRVHEQFF
.,TRBV19,few,TRBJ2-7,TGTGCCAGTAGCGTCGACAGGCTTGGCCCCTACGAGCAGTACTTC,CASSVDRLGPYEQYF
TRBD1,TRBV11-2,.,TRBJ1-1,TGTGCCAGCAGCCCTAGCCCGGGACAGGAGACTGAAGCTTTCTTT,CASSPSPGQETEAFF
TRBD2,TRBV13,.,TRBJ2-1,TGTGCCAGCAGCAAGAAGGGACTAGCGGGGGGCGAGCAGTTCTTC,CASSKKGLAGGEQFF
.,TRBV19,.,TRBJ2-1,TGTGCCAGTAGTGTTGGCGGGATGGTATACAATGAGCAGTTCTTC,CASSVGGMVYNEQFF
.,TRBV10-2,.,TRBJ1-5,TGCGCCAGCAGTGAGTCTAGGGGGCAGCCCCAGCATTTT,CASSESRGQPQHF
.,TRBV6-2/TRBV6-3,.,TRBJ2-1,TGTGCCAGCAGTTATGCGCTAGACCACAATGGTCAACAGCAGTTCTTC,CASSYALDHNGQQQFF
.,TRBV19,few,TRBJ2-3,TGTGCCAGTAGTATAGGTGTGCTAGCTGCAGATACGCAGTATTTT,CASSIGVLAADTQYF
.,TRBV19,.,TRBJ1-5,TGTGCCAGTAGCGCCTGGGGAAATCAGCCCCAGCATTTT,CASSAWGNQPQHF
.,TRBV6-2/TRBV6-3,.,TRBJ2-7,TGTGCCAGCAGTTACCCGACGGAGCAGTACTTC,CASSYPTEQYF
.,TRBV7-6,few,TRBJ1-1,TGTGCCAGCAGCTTAGCGATGGAGGGCACAGCTTTCTTT,CASSLAMEGTAFF
TRBD2,TRBV10-2,few,TRBJ2-2,TGCGCCAGCAGCCTCGGACTAGCGGGGAGCACCGGGGAGCTGTTTTTT,CASSLGLAGSTGELFF
TRBD1,TRBV4-3,.,TRBJ1-1,TGCGCCAGCAGCCGCAGCTCGACAGGGTCCACTGAAGCTTTCTTT,CASSRSSTGSTEAFF
.,TRBV7-9,few,TRBJ2-1,TGTGCCAGCAGCTTAGTTCGAAAATACAATGAGCAGTTCTTC,CASSLVRKYNEQFF
TRBD1,TRBV6-5,.,TRBJ1-6,TGTGCCAGCACCTTCACCGGGACAGGCAATTCACCCCTCCACTTT,CASTFTGTGNSPLHF
.,TRBV7-2,many,TRBJ1-4,TGTGCCAGCAGCTCAGAAGGATCGAAGGGGGAAAAACTGTTTTTT,CASSSEGSKGEKLFF
TRBD2,TRBV10-2,once,TRBJ2-3,TGCGCCAGATCGCGGGGGGAAAGCAAAGATACGCAGTATTTT,CARSRGESKDTQYF
.,TRBV6-4,.,TRBJ2-3,TGTGCCAGCAGTGACGAGGGCCTTATGGGAGATACGCAGTATTTT,CASSDEGLMGDTQYF
.,TRBV5-6,.,TRBJ2-3,TGTGCCAGCAGCGCCGCAGGGGGGGCAGATACGCAGTATTTT,CASSAAGGADTQYF
.,TRBV19,few,TRBJ1-1,TGTGCCAGTAGTAACCCGCCTCTGAACACTGAAGCTTTCTTT,CASSNPPLNTEAFF
.,TRBV4-1,few,TRBJ1-5,TGCGCCAGCAGCCGGCCTGGGGATCAGCCCCAGCATTTT,CASSRPGDQPQHF
TRBD1,TRBV6-6,.,TRBJ1-5,TGTGCCAGCAGTTCCCTGGACAGGGGAGGAGGTCAGCCCCAGCATTTT,CASSSLDRGGGQPQHF
.,TRBV10-3,.,TRBJ1-3,TGTGCCATCGGGTTTTTAGGGACCTCTGGAAACACCATATATTTT,CAIGFLGTSGNTIYF
.,TRBV4-1,.,TRBJ1-1,TGCGCCAGCAGCCAAGATACAAGGGTTAGGGTGAACACTGAAGCTTTCTTT,CASSQDTRVRVNTEAFF